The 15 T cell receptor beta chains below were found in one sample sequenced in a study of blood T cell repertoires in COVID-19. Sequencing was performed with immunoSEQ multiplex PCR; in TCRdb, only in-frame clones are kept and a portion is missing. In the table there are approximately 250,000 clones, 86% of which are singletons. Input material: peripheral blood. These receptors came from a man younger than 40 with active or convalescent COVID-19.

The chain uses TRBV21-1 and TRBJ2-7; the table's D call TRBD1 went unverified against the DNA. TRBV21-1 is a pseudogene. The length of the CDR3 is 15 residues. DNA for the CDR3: TGTGCCAGCAGCAAGGCTGAACAGTTGACCTACGAGCAGTACTTC. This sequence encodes CASSKAEQLTYEQYF.

The DNA of the CDR3 is TGTGCCAGCAGTCGAGAAGGAGGGGTGACCGGGGAGCTGTTTTTT. It translates to CASSREGGVTGELFF. This rearrangement joins TRBV6-5 to TRBJ2-2, with D possibly TRBD2 on 6 matching bases. CDR1 and CDR2 (germline): MNHEY, SVGAGI. V lost 5 bases and J 5 bases, leaving 15 bases between the germline ends. The CDR3 has 15 amino acids.

The CDR3 DNA sequence: TGTGCCAGCAGCGGACCAGGGGTACGGAATTCACCCCTCCACTTT. This sequence encodes CASSGPGVRNSPLHF. The chain uses TRBV5-5 and TRBJ1-6; weak D call: TRBD1 (6 bases). The CDR3 spans 15 residues. V shed 4 bases and J shed 7 bases, with 15 bases lying between them. The germline V gene has CDR1 SGHKS and CDR2 YYEKEE (reference sequence).

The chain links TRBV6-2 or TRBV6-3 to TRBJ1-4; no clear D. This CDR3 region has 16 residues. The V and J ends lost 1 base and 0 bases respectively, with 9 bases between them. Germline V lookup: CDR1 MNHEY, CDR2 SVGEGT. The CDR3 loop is CASSYWGGATNEKLFF. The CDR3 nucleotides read TGTGCCAGCAGTTACTGGGGAGGAGCAACTAATGAAAAACTGTTTTTT.

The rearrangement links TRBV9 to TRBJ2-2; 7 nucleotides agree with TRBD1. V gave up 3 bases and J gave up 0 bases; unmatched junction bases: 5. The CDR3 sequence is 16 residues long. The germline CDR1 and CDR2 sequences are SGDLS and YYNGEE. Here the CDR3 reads CASSAPGTANTGELFF. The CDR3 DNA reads TGTGCCAGCAGCGCGCCCGGGACAGCGAACACCGGGGAGCTGTTTTTT.

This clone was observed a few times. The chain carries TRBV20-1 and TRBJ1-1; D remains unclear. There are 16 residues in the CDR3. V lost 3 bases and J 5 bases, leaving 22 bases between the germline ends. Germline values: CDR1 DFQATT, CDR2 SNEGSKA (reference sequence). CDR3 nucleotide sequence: TGCAGTGCTAGTGAGGAGGCCCTGGGCTTTTTAACTGAAGCTTTCTTT. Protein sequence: CSASEEALGFLTEAFF.

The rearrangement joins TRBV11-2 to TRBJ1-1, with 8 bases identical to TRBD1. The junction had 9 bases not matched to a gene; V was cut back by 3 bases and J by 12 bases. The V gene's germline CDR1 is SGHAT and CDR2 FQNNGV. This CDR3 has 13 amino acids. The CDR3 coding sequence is TGTGCCAGCAGCTTGGCGACAGGGGTAACGTCTTTCTTT. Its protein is CASSLATGVTSFF.

The CDR3 sequence: CATSRGSGGSGNTIYF. CDR3 coding DNA: TGTGCCACCAGCAGAGGATCAGGTGGCTCTGGAAACACCATATATTTT. The chain links TRBV15 to TRBJ1-3; D is uncertain. V was shortened by 1 base and J by 0 bases, with 10 bases between the two germline ends. From germline, CDR1 is LNHNV and CDR2 YYDKDF (reference sequence). This CDR3 comprises 16 residues.

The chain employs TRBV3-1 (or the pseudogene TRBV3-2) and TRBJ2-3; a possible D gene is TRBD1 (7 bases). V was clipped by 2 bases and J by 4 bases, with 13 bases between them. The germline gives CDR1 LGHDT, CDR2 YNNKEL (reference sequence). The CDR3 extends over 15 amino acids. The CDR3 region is CASSQSGGLADTQYF. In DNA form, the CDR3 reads TGTGCCAGCAGCCAATCAGGGGGGCTCGCAGATACGCAGTATTTT.

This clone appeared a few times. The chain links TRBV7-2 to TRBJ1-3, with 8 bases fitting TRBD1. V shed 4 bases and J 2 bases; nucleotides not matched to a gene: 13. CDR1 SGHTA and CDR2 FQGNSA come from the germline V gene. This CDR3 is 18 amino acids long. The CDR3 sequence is CASSSVGQGGLAGNTIYF. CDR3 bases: TGTGCCAGCAGCTCGGTAGGACAGGGAGGACTCGCTGGAAACACCATATATTTT.

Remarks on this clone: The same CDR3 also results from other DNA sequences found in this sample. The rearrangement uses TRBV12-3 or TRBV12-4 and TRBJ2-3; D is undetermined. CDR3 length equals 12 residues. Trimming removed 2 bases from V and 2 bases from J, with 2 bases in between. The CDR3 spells CASSLLTDTQYF. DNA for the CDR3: TGTGCCAGCAGTTTACTCACAGATACGCAGTATTTT.

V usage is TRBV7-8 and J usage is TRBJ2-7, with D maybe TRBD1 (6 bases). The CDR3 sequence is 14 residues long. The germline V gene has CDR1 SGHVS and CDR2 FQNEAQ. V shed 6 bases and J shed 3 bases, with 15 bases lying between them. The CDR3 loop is CASRRFTGNYEQYF. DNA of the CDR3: TGTGCCAGCAGACGATTTACAGGGAACTACGAGCAGTACTTC.

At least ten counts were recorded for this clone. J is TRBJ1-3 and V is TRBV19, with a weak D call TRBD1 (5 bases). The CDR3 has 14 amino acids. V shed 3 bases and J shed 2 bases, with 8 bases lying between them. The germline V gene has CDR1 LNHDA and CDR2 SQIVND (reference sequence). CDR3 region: CASSIDSAGNTIYF. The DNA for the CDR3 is TGTGCCAGTAGTATCGACAGCGCTGGAAACACCATATATTTT.

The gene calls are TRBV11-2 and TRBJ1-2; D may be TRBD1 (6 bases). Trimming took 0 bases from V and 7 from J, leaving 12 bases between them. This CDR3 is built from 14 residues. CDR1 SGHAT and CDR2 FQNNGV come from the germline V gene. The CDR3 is CASSLDGQSSGYTF. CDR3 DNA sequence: TGTGCCAGCAGCTTAGATGGACAGTCCTCTGGCTACACCTTC.

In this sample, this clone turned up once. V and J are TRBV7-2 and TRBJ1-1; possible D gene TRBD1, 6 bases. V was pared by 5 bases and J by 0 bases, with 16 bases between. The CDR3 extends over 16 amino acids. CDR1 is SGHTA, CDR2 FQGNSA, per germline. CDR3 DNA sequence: TGTGCCAGCAGCGAAAGGTTGGGGGGGCTGAACACTGAAGCTTTCTTT. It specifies CASSERLGGLNTEAFF.